The T cell receptor beta chain under discussion was sequenced for a study of blood T cells in healthy people across ages (dated by TCRdb to the mid-2010s). Notes on the research overall: Template switching captured roughly one uniquely barcoded TCR beta cDNA molecule per two T cells in model experiments. To track age-related changes in TCR beta repertoire diversity, the study relied on deep sequencing normalized with unique cDNA molecular identifiers. Donors were grouped into four age groups: young (average roughly 16 years), middle-aged (less than 40), aged (around 62) and long-lived (less than 85). Donors of different ages were randomly distributed across sequencing lanes to avoid experimental bias. Two additional independent replicas of 1 million unique cDNA reads from the same blood draw were analyzed for two donors (one aged 18 to 29 and one aged 80 or older). Here is what the overall study found, with its caveats: As age increased, observed TCR beta diversity per million T cells dropped in a roughly linear way, and a significant reduction was already evident by age about 40. Because donor CMV infection status was unknown, age-related changes in expanded clonotypes were potentially confounded. Observed TCR beta diversity correlated strongly with the percentage of naive T cells measured by flow cytometry. Compared with the aged group, more naive CD4+ T cells, fewer expanded clones and increased TCR diversity were shown by the long-lived group, suggesting age selection. Estimates of total diversity based on one million sequenced T cells were regarded as lower bounds and as underestimates. Conclusive comparison of naive and antigen-experienced compartments was prevented by the profiling of bulk unsorted PBMCs.

The germline V and J ends show losses of 2 bases and 2 bases respectively, and no gene match explains 6 bases of the junction. From a lookup of the germline V gene, CDR1 and CDR2 are SGHDT and YYEEEE. Inclusive of the bounding cysteine and phenylalanine, the CDR3 is 17 residues long. The only DNA kept is the CDR3, 51 bases in frame from the first base. The library was made by 5' RACE. Data came from an Illumina HiSeq 2500. A second roughly 7 to 11 cycle PCR used a sample-barcoded 5' primer and a J-beta primer mix. Each TCR beta cDNA molecule received a unique molecular identifier from a template-switch 5' adaptor carrying 12 random nucleotides. Each sample yielded at least 2.5 million CDR3-containing paired-end reads. All of the RNA was converted into first-strand cDNA using the Mint cDNA synthesis kit, with a TRBC-specific oligonucleotide serving as the primer. Following uracil-DNA glycosylase treatment, a first 18-cycle PCR with universal primers M1SS and BC2_uni_R was performed on all cDNA. The source study handled its data this way. For normalization, 1 million high-quality reads were randomly selected from each sample, with every read carrying a distinct molecular identifier. Reads with shared molecular identifiers were discarded instead of being binned into consensus sequences. CDR3 identification, clonotype clustering and error correction used MiTCR with a Q25 quality threshold and the strictest error-elimination algorithm. Lower-bound total TCR beta diversity was estimated with a nonparametric unseen species model using Euler transformation. The raw public reads went through TCRdb reprocessing: fastp at Q25, MiXCR clone calling, in-frame beta chains kept. Entries that share a CDR3 protein sequence are merged under the most common genes and DNA. For this entry, the V and J calls and clone size follow TCRdb and not the study's own pipeline. The sample profile shows roughly 2 million distinct CDR3 sequences; about 49% of them were found once. Over 2% of the sample is held by the ten biggest clonotypes.

This clonotype was counted a single time. Its binding antigen is unknown. Per-base qualities were not stored, and no clone one base away is much larger. The donors were roughly 39 Caucasian individuals from Russia, aged about 6 to 100 years, who were systemically healthy. Each donor gave 8 to 10 milliliters of peripheral blood, collected into EDTA-treated Vacutainer tubes. Ficoll-Paque density-gradient centrifugation was used to isolate PBMCs, with at least 6.5 million per sample. Trizol reagent was used to extract total RNA from PBMCs, with at least 5.5 micrograms per sample. For every donor, an aliquot of PBMCs went through flow cytometry to measure the percentages of naive CD45RAhigh/CD27high T cells.

Recombination joined TRBV5-6 with TRBJ2-3; 12 bases in between match TRBD2. The receptor's source is a woman in her thirties or forties in good health. What was sequenced was blood. This receptor has the CDR3 CASSFGTSGRDTDTQYF. Here is the DNA: TGTGCCAGCAGCTTCGGGACTAGCGGGCGTGACACAGATACGCAGTATTTT.